This TCR beta chain was captured by sequencing in a study of cytomegalovirus exposure and HLA in healthy donors. General study points: Some public TCRs appeared in many individuals, while most sequences were rare. The study had only CMV serostatus as immune exposure information. TCR beta sequences reportedly predicted most subjects' HLA-A and HLA-B alleles accurately.

CDR1 and CDR2 from the germline V gene are SGHRS and YFSETQ. The CDR3 totals 15 residues. V lost 4 bases to trimming and J lost 4 bases; unmatched junction nucleotides: 7. A remark on this clone: Its antigen is not known.

A multiplex PCR was run with 60 Vbeta primers and 13 Jbeta primers. The method was immunoSEQ multiplex PCR; TCRdb's version includes in-frame clones alone and lacks a portion of them. This sample has 85,000 to 100,000 clones; 64% occur once, and the top ten carry 3.2%. The clonotype originates from a man in his fifties or sixties in good health and CMV-seronegative. J is TRBJ2-2 and V is TRBV5-1, with TRBD1 matching over 7 bases. Sequenced sample: PBMCs. For the CDR3, the DNA is TGCGCCAGCAGCCGAATGACAGGGACCACCGGGGAGCTGTTTTTT. Encoded protein: CASSRMTGTTGELFF.